The subject of this entry is one T cell receptor beta chain. In the PCR, 60 Vbeta and 13 Jbeta primers were used. Measured with immunoSEQ multiplex PCR; TCRdb has only the in-frame clones, and not every one. This table holds under 150,000 clones, more than 70% found once. From germline, CDR1 is SNHLY and CDR2 FYNNEI. The CDR3 is made up of 14 amino acids. Trimming took 5 bases from V and 5 from J; bases not matched to a gene: 4. This entry comes from a study of cytomegalovirus exposure and HLA in healthy donors. This receptor was identified in a woman younger than 45 in good health and CMV-seropositive. Input material: PBMCs. This sequence joins TRBV2 and TRBJ2-5; 11 nucleotides align to TRBD2. CDR3 nucleotides: TGTGCCAGCAGTCCCTTAGCGGGGGGGGAGACCCAGTACTTC. Amino acids: CASSPLAGGETQYF.